The 2 T cell receptor beta chains presented below share a single source sample, sequenced in a study of PD-1 blockade in mismatch repair-deficient tumors. Profiling relied on immunoSEQ multiplex PCR, and the TCRdb table lists in-frame clones only, not all of them. The sample yields roughly 120,000 clones, about nine tenths seen once. This specimen was peripheral blood, taken 70 to 72 weeks after starting pembrolizumab. These receptors all come from an adult with mismatch repair-deficient cancer.

This rearrangement joins TRBV12-2 to TRBJ1-5; the D call in the table, TRBD1, was not verified against the DNA. TRBV12-2 is a pseudogene. This CDR3 is 15 amino acids long. CDR3 in DNA: TGTGCAAGTCGATGCCCTGACAGGGCTCATCAGCCCCAGCATTTT. Translating gives CASRCPDRAHQPQHF.

This clone was detected once. The J gene is TRBJ2-1, the V gene TRBV2; 7 positions match TRBD2. J gave up 5 bases and V 2 bases, and 6 bases lay outside the gene matches. Germline CDR1 reads SNHLY; CDR2 reads FYNNEI. The CDR3 covers 15 residues. CDR3 protein: CASSESGGKHNEQFF. The CDR3 DNA follows: TGTGCCAGCAGTGAATCGGGGGGAAAACACAATGAGCAGTTCTTC.